This T cell receptor (beta chain) was documented in a study of T-cell memory formation after mild COVID-19. For the study at large: TCR clusters mostly belonged to single donors.

A note on this clonotype: Its antigen is unidentified.

Trimming removed 2 bases from V and 5 bases from J; junction bases left unmatched: 5. This CDR3 comprises 14 residues. After 5'RACE with constant-segment primers, TCR alpha and TCR beta cDNA libraries carrying sample barcodes and UMIs were obtained. TCRdb passed the 5' RACE reads through MiXCR, listing each CDR3 protein once. There are about 430,000 distinct CDR3 sequences in the sample; more than 20% occur only once, and around 8.1% lies in the top ten. General study findings and limits: Clones contracting across day 15 to 85 had a balanced CD4/CD8 profile; later expanding clones leaned CD4+.

Sequenced: PBMCs or a T cell subset sorted from them (not recorded which). The sequence was obtained from an adult woman who had mild COVID-19 (a few samples of this study predate the infection). Cell type and time point are not known. The gene calls are TRBV12-3 or TRBV12-4 and TRBJ1-2; the match to TRBD1 covers 7 bases. CDR3 coding DNA: TGTGCCAGCAGTTTAACGGGACAGCCTTATGGCTACACCTTC. Protein sequence: CASSLTGQPYGYTF.